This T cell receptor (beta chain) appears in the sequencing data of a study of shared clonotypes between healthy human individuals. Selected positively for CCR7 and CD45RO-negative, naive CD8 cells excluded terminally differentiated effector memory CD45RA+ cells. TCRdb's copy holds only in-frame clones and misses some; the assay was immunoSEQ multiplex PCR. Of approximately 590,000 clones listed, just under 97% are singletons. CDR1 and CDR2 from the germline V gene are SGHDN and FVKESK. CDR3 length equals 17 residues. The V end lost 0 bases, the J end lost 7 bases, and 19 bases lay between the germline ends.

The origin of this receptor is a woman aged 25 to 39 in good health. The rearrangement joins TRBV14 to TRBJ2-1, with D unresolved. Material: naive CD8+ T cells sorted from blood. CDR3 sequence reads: CASSQESPTPPSNEQFF. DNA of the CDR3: TGTGCCAGCAGCCAAGAATCTCCAACCCCGCCGTCTAATGAGCAGTTCTTC.